The 9 T cell receptor beta chains presented below share a single source sample, sequenced in a study of blood T cell repertoires in COVID-19. Here immunoSEQ multiplex PCR was the method, and the copy in TCRdb shows in-frame clones only, minus some. The table lists tens of thousands of clones, roughly 91% of them singletons, with approximately 19% in the top ten. Material: peripheral blood. Every receptor here comes from a human donor in a cohort sampled during active COVID-19.

The genes are TRBV28 and TRBJ1-4; the match to TRBD1 covers 9 bases. The junction had 9 bases not matched to a gene; V was cut back by 2 bases and J by 8 bases. The CDR3 loop spans 16 amino acids. Germline-derived CDR1 and CDR2 are MDHEN and SYDVKM. CDR3 loop: CASSLTGGTGREKLFF. The CDR3 nucleotides are TGTGCCAGCAGTTTAACGGGCGGGACAGGGCGAGAAAAACTGTTTTTT.

The chain links TRBV18 to TRBJ1-4, with 8 bases fitting TRBD1. The germline CDR1 and CDR2 sequences are KGHSH and LQKENI. The CDR3 length is 15 residues. V trimming: 4 bases; J trimming: 5 bases; junction bases outside the gene matches: 6. The CDR3 region is CASSLRQGYNEKLFF. The CDR3 DNA is TGTGCCAGCTCACTCCGACAGGGGTACAATGAAAAACTGTTTTTT.

V gene TRBV4-3 combines with J gene TRBJ2-7, with 9 bases fitting TRBD1. The V segment lost 4 bases and the J segment 4 bases; nucleotides outside the gene matches: 11. The length of the CDR3 is 16 residues. Germline CDR1 LGHNA, CDR2 YSLEER. As DNA, the CDR3 is TGCGCCAGCAGCCCGAGGGACAGGGCGGGAAAGTACGAGCAGTACTTC. The encoded protein is CASSPRDRAGKYEQYF.

The chain joins TRBV5-4 to TRBJ2-1; 9 bases align to TRBD1. The CDR3 covers 19 residues. Trimming removed 3 bases from V and 1 base from J; junction bases left unmatched: 14. Germline CDR1 is SGHNT and CDR2 is YYREEE (reference sequence). The CDR3 DNA reads as TGTGCCAGCAGCTCTCCGAACCCCCGGGACAGGGTATCCTACAATGAGCAGTTCTTC. Protein product: CASSSPNPRDRVSYNEQFF. Filled out from reference TRBV5-4 and TRBJ2-1, the complete variable domain reads ETGVTQSPTHLIKTRGQQVTLRCSSQSGHNTVSWYQQALGQGPQFIFQYYREEENGRGNFPPRFSGLQFPNYSSELNVNALELDDSALYLCASSSPNPRDRVSYNEQFFGPGTRLTVL.

The V and J genes are TRBV2 and TRBJ2-1, with 10 bases identical to TRBD2. Trimming took 6 bases from V and 9 from J; bases not matched to a gene: 2. There are 12 residues in the CDR3. CDR1 and CDR2 (germline): SNHLY, FYNNEI. CDR3 bases: TGTGCCAGCAGCACTAGCGGGATTGAGCAGTTCTTC. Translating gives CASSTSGIEQFF.

This chain uses TRBV7-9 with TRBJ1-5; no definite D call. CDR1 is SEHNR and CDR2 is FQNEAQ in the germline V gene (reference sequence). The CDR3 runs to 15 residues. V was cut by 1 base and J by 5 bases, with 12 bases left in between. The CDR3 spells CASSLGAGSYQPQHF. The CDR3 bases are TGTGCCAGCAGCTTAGGGGCAGGTTCCTATCAGCCCCAGCATTTT.

This clone was seen a single time. This chain links TRBV6-5 with TRBJ1-1; D is perhaps TRBD1 (5 bases). The CDR3 consists of 15 residues. The V gene lost 0 bases and the J gene lost 5 bases, with 13 bases spanning the gap. Germline V CDR1 and CDR2: MNHEY, SVGAGI. As DNA, the CDR3 is TGTGCCAGCAGTTACTCAGGAGGGGTGCGGACTGAAGCTTTCTTT. Translating gives CASSYSGGVRTEAFF.

The chain's CDR3 is CASSPDRETQYF. CDR3 bases: TGTGCCAGCTCACCCGACAGAGAGACCCAGTACTTC. V is TRBV18 and J is TRBJ2-5, with D tentatively TRBD1 (5 bases). V dropped 3 bases and J dropped 4 bases, with 6 bases sitting between them. The CDR3 spans 12 residues. Germline loops: CDR1 KGHSH, CDR2 LQKENI.

J is TRBJ2-5 and V is TRBV10-3; 7 bases are shared with TRBD2. The CDR3 sequence is 15 residues long. Germline V gene lookup returns CDR1 ENHRY and CDR2 SYGVKD. With 3 bases clipped from V and 3 bases from J, the junction kept 7 bases outside the gene matches. CDR3 in DNA: TGTGCCATCAGTGATAGTCCGGCGGGGGAAGAGACCCAGTACTTC. This sequence encodes CAISDSPAGEETQYF.